A selection of T cell receptor beta chains follows, all from one sample in a study of beta chain features in type 1 diabetes. The protocol was immunoSEQ multiplex PCR, while the TCRdb copy is restricted to in-frame clones and leaves out a portion. The sample carries fewer than 900,000 clones, roughly a sixth recorded once. What was sequenced was naive CD4+ T cells from blood. These receptors came from a woman between 18 and 29 years old in good health. CDR3s include the opening cysteine and the closing phenylalanine or tryptophan. A D gene is named only where the DNA matches it firmly. Clone sizes are given selectively: once, few, many, or a class where the clone is expanded.

v_call	clone_size	d_call	j_call	cdr3_length	cdr3_aa	cdr3_nt
TRBV6-6	-	-	TRBJ2-3	16	CASSYSSAGGTDTQYF	TGTGCCAGCAGTTACTCGTCCGCAGGCGGGACAGATACGCAGTATTTT
TRBV28	few	TRBD1	TRBJ2-3	11	CASSLVGQVYF	TGTGCCAGCAGTTTGGTTGGACAGGTGTATTTT
TRBV15	-	-	TRBJ2-1	15	CATSKGPSNYNEQFF	TGTGCCACCAGCAAGGGACCGTCGAACTACAATGAGCAGTTCTTC
TRBV7-9	few	-	TRBJ2-7	13	CASSTRVPYEQYF	TGTGCCAGCAGCACCAGAGTTCCCTACGAGCAGTACTTC
TRBV7-9	-	TRBD2	TRBJ2-7	16	CASSPQKREGPYEQYF	TGTGCCAGCAGCCCGCAGAAGCGGGAGGGCCCCTACGAGCAGTACTTC
TRBV19	-	-	TRBJ2-4	16	CASMVPGAGAKNIQYF	TGTGCCAGCATGGTACCTGGGGCTGGGGCCAAAAACATTCAGTACTTC
TRBV7-9	few	-	TRBJ2-3	15	CASSSLTASADTQYF	TGTGCCAGCAGCTCTTTGACAGCGAGCGCAGATACGCAGTATTTT
TRBV4-2	-	-	TRBJ1-1	15	CASSHLPTENTEAFF	TGTGCCAGCAGCCACCTCCCGACAGAGAACACTGAAGCTTTCTTT
TRBV28	few	TRBD2	TRBJ2-1	14	CASSPGSGAGVQFF	TGTGCCAGCAGTCCGGGAAGCGGGGCGGGAGTACAGTTCTTC
TRBV29-1	-	-	TRBJ1-2	12	CSVGQAIYGYTF	TGCAGCGTTGGACAGGCCATCTATGGCTACACCTTC
TRBV7-3	-	-	TRBJ2-5	14	CASSFGPGGETQYF	TGTGCCAGCAGCTTTGGCCCCGGGGGAGAGACCCAGTACTTC
TRBV2	-	-	TRBJ1-5	16	CASSEAGLDSNQPQHF	TGTGCCAGCAGTGAGGCAGGCCTAGATAGCAATCAGCCCCAGCATTTT
TRBV5-8	-	-	TRBJ1-1	15	CAALDIRRQNTEAFF	TGTGCCGCGTTGGACATAAGACGACAAAACACTGAAGCTTTCTTT
TRBV10-2	few	-	TRBJ1-5	15	CASSGSGGPYQPQHF	TGCGCCAGCAGTGGCTCCGGGGGCCCCTATCAGCCCCAGCATTTT
TRBV19	few	-	TRBJ1-1	15	CASSIEAGRRTEAFF	TGTGCCAGTAGTATAGAGGCAGGGAGAAGAACTGAAGCTTTCTTT
TRBV6-5	few	-	TRBJ2-7	16	CASSYSLPLRGHEQYF	TGTGCCAGCAGTTACAGTCTCCCGCTCAGGGGTCACGAGCAGTACTTC
TRBV5-1	-	-	TRBJ2-1	17	CASSSKPTVAPGDEQFF	TGCGCCAGCAGCTCTAAGCCGACAGTTGCCCCGGGAGATGAGCAGTTCTTC
TRBV5-4	few	-	TRBJ2-7	14	CASSFWGAGRDQYF	TGTGCCAGCAGCTTTTGGGGCGCGGGGCGCGATCAGTACTTC
TRBV15	-	-	TRBJ2-1	13	CATSRDRAKLQFF	TGTGCCACCAGCAGAGATCGGGCTAAACTGCAGTTCTTC
TRBV5-6	few	-	TRBJ2-2	17	CASSSLSGTGNTGELFF	TGTGCCAGCAGCTCCCTTTCGGGCACAGGGAACACCGGGGAGCTGTTTTTT
TRBV6-6	-	-	TRBJ2-5	15	CASSWSGPTQETQYF	TGTGCCAGCAGTTGGTCTGGCCCGACCCAAGAGACCCAGTACTTC
TRBV18	few	-	TRBJ2-7	15	CASSRTAAGSYEQYF	TGTGCCAGCTCACGCACCGCGGCAGGTTCCTACGAGCAGTACTTC
TRBV19	-	-	TRBJ2-1	16	CASSISRGIQGYEQFF	TGTGCCAGTAGTATTTCTCGCGGGATTCAGGGGTATGAGCAGTTCTTC
TRBV18	-	TRBD1	TRBJ1-1	15	CASSPRTGFITEAFF	TGTGCCAGCTCACCCAGGACAGGGTTCATCACTGAAGCTTTCTTT
TRBV2	few	TRBD2	TRBJ2-4	15	CASSGSGSGKNIQYF	TGTGCCAGCAGCGGTAGCGGGAGCGGCAAAAACATTCAGTACTTC
TRBV5-1	few	-	TRBJ1-4	14	CASSQDLEGEKLFF	TGCGCCAGCAGCCAAGACCTGGAAGGGGAAAAACTGTTTTTT
TRBV7-9	-	TRBD2	TRBJ2-3	15	CASSLKLADTDTQYF	TGTGCCAGCAGCTTAAAACTAGCGGACACAGATACGCAGTATTTT
TRBV18	few	-	TRBJ2-5	15	CASSPGAGGVETQYF	TGTGCCAGCTCACCGGGGGCCGGAGGGGTAGAGACCCAGTACTTC
TRBV19	-	-	TRBJ2-7	14	CASSISLSRLEQYF	TGTGCCAGTAGTATCTCTCTATCGCGTCTGGAGCAGTACTTC
TRBV7-9	few	-	TRBJ2-1	11	CASSLSNEQFF	TGTGCCAGCAGCTTGAGTAACGAGCAGTTCTTC
TRBV5-1	few	TRBD1	TRBJ2-3	18	CASSLAFPGQGHKDTQYF	TGCGCCAGCAGCTTGGCCTTTCCGGGACAGGGGCACAAGGATACGCAGTATTTT
TRBV11-3	-	-	TRBJ2-3	14	CASSFTGGSDTQYF	TGTGCCAGCAGCTTTACAGGAGGGTCAGATACGCAGTATTTT
TRBV10-3	-	-	TRBJ2-1	13	CAIRVTNNNEQFF	TGTGCCATCAGGGTGACTAACAACAATGAGCAGTTCTTC
TRBV29-1	-	-	TRBJ2-5	13	CSAQWLPKETQYF	TGCAGCGCCCAGTGGCTACCTAAAGAGACCCAGTACTTC
TRBV20-1	-	-	TRBJ1-4	11	CSARGLEKLFF	TGCAGTGCTAGAGGTTTGGAAAAACTGTTTTTT
TRBV5-6	few	TRBD1	TRBJ2-2	15	CASVETGRDTGELFF	TGTGCCAGCGTAGAGACAGGGCGCGACACCGGGGAGCTGTTTTTT
TRBV5-6	-	TRBD1	TRBJ2-3	18	CASSLEPDRATSTDTQYF	TGTGCCAGCAGCTTGGAACCGGACAGGGCGACTAGCACAGATACGCAGTATTTT
TRBV28	few	TRBD1	TRBJ2-7	16	CASSLPGTGSSYEQYF	TGTGCCAGCAGCCTACCCGGGACAGGGAGCTCCTACGAGCAGTACTTC
TRBV13	-	TRBD2	TRBJ2-7	18	CASSLGTSGGGVPYEQYF	TGTGCCAGCAGCTTAGGGACTAGCGGAGGGGGGGTGCCCTACGAGCAGTACTTC
TRBV28	-	-	TRBJ1-2	15	CASSWLVPGKDGYTF	TGTGCCAGCAGTTGGTTAGTCCCAGGGAAAGATGGCTACACCTTC
TRBV5-1	once	TRBD2	TRBJ2-2	15	CASRAPGLASGELVF	TGCGCCAGCAGAGCCCCGGGACTAGCGTCCGGGGAGCTGGTTTTT
TRBV4-2	few	-	TRBJ1-1	16	CASSQLRHTGSTEAFF	TGTGCCAGCAGCCAACTCCGCCATACAGGGAGCACTGAAGCTTTCTTT
TRBV6-6	-	TRBD1	TRBJ2-5	16	CASSSRFTTGVETQYF	TGTGCCAGCAGTTCGCGCTTCACGACAGGGGTGGAGACCCAGTACTTC